The present T cell receptor (beta chain) was sequenced within a study of T-cell memory formation after mild COVID-19. The germline gives CDR1 ENHRY, CDR2 SYGVKD. Germline trimming cut 2 bases from V and 5 bases from J; bases unmatched to any gene: 10. The CDR3 is 16 residues long. One entry per CDR3 protein, called by TCRdb with MiXCR from the 5' RACE reads. The sample records fewer than 250,000 distinct CDR3 sequences, around 27% being singletons. The source of this sequence is an adult woman who had mild COVID-19 (a few samples of this study predate the infection). Cell type and time point are not known. The J gene is TRBJ1-1, the V gene TRBV10-3; 8 bases match TRBD1. Material: PBMCs or a T cell subset sorted from them (not recorded which). Written as DNA, the CDR3 is TGTGCCATCAGTGAGCGGTCGACAGGGGAGGGAACTGAAGCTTTCTTT. Its protein is CAISERSTGEGTEAFF.